The present TCR beta chain was sequenced within a study of naive and memory T cell subsets. The library had UMIs added by 3' ligation of an oligonucleotide to TCR cDNA. Reverse transcription used DNase-treated unsorted total RNA, aiming for about 1 to 1000 ng. Four PCR rounds used nested alpha and beta constant region primers plus the SP2 primer. Reverse transcription of blood and skin TCR RNA was primed at alpha and beta constant regions. TCRdb called the 5' RACE reads again in MiXCR, with one record for every CDR3 protein. The profile covers about 62,000 distinct CDR3 sequences, with less than 10% appearing a single time and roughly 19% taken by the ten largest. This clonotype turned up a few times. Its antigen is currently unknown. The CDR3 is 15 amino acids. V was trimmed by 3 bases and J by 2 bases, leaving 12 bases between them. Germline V gives CDR1 SGHDT, CDR2 YYEEEE. Whole-study findings and limits: TCR transcript changes with activation or differentiation may affect this RNA method.

The TCR sequence derives from a female donor in good health. The J gene is TRBJ1-5, the V gene TRBV5-6; D is perhaps TRBD1 (5 bases). CDR3 nucleotides: TGTGCCAGCAGCTCCCAGGGATCGGGCAATCAGCCCCAGCATTTT. It specifies CASSSQGSGNQPQHF.